This T cell receptor beta chain was documented in a study of T-cell reconstitution after alpha-beta-depleted transplantation in children. Findings and caveats of the study: Where some patients showed high TCRbeta diversity at day 60, it came from recipient T cells and thymic progenitors that had survived. One year after transplant, T-cell counts and diversity came mostly from newly produced T cells. About two months after transplant, alpha-beta T cells reportedly came from several hundred expanded graft clones.

For TCRbeta, the library was prepared with unique molecular identifiers. TCRdb ran MiXCR on the PCR reads and lists one entry per CDR3 protein. Of 400,000 to 450,000 distinct CDR3 sequences listed, 43% are singletons. Trimming shortened V by 1 base and J by 5 bases, and 6 bases separated the two germline ends. Germline assignment: CDR1 SGHTA and CDR2 FQGNSA. The CDR3 is 13 amino acids. On this clonotype itself: No antigen is known for it.

The source of this sequence is a girl aged 2-15 years with aplastic anemia, due to receive a stem cell transplant. Sample: PBMCs, taken before TCRalphabeta/CD19-depleted stem cell transplant. This sequence joins TRBV7-2 and TRBJ1-5; D ambiguous. This chain's CDR3 is CASSLGEYQPQHF. In nucleotides, the CDR3 is TGTGCCAGCAGCTTAGGGGAGTATCAGCCCCAGCATTTT.